This T cell receptor (beta chain) was obtained from a study of CD8 T cells in ankylosing spondylitis. One entry per CDR3 protein, called by TCRdb with MiXCR from the 5' RACE reads. The sample includes about 190,000 distinct CDR3 sequences, roughly 13% of them seen just once. Remarks on this clonotype: Its antigen remains unknown.

General observations from the study: Characteristic of ankylosing spondylitis blood, it appeared, was a TCR beta motif comprising about eight highly homologous variants.

This clonotype was obtained from a female donor with ankylosing spondylitis or in good health (not recorded which). The sequencing sample was made of blood, either unsorted or a sorted T cell fraction (not recorded which).

The CDR3: CASSTQGATEAFF. The CDR3 DNA reads as TGCGCCAGCAGCACCCAGGGGGCCACTGAAGCTTTCTTT. V usage is TRBV5-1 and J usage is TRBJ1-1; 8 positions match TRBD1. The CDR3 is 13 residues long. The V gene's germline CDR1 is SGHRS and CDR2 YFSETQ. The V segment lost 4 bases and the J segment 4 bases; nucleotides outside the gene matches: 3.